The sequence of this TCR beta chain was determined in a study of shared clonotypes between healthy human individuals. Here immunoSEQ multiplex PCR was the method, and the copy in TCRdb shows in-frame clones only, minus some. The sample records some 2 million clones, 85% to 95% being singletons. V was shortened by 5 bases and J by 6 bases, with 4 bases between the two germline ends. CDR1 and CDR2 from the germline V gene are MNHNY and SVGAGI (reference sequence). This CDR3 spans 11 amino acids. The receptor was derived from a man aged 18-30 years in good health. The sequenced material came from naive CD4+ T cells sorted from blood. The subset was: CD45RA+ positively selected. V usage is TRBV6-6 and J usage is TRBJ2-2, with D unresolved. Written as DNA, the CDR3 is TGTGCCAGCAGTGCTCCCGGGGAGCTGTTTTTT. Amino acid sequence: CASSAPGELFF.